The TCR beta chain under discussion was sequenced for a study of CD8+CD57+ T cells in acquired aplastic anemia. Comments on this clonotype: The antigen remains undetermined.

The CDR3 has 16 residues. Looked up from germline, CDR1 is SGHDN and CDR2 is FVKESK. The trim removed 5 bases at V and 4 bases at J, leaving 9 bases unmatched. The study, taken as a whole, reports: Some 29 shared CD8+ CDR3s appeared highly expressed within patients' immunodominant clones.

Template material for TCR beta VDJ and CDR3 profiling consisted of genomic DNA. One entry per CDR3 protein results from TCRdb running MiXCR on the reads. The sample records about 220,000 distinct CDR3 sequences, about a third being singletons. Sequencing was carried out using sorted CD4+, CD8+, or CD8+CD57+ T cells (not recorded which) from PBMCs. The chain recombines TRBV14 with TRBJ2-5; 11 positions match TRBD2. This sequence originates from a human donor in good health, serving as a control. Here the CDR3 reads CASSKREGLAVETQYF. The CDR3 bases are TGTGCCAGCAGCAAAAGGGAGGGACTAGCGGTAGAGACCCAGTACTTC. The full variable domain, in which reference TRBV14 and TRBJ2-5 provide the parts outside the CDR3, is EAGVTQFPSHSVIEKGQTVTLRCDPISGHDNLYWYRRVMGKEIKFLLHFVKESKQDESGMPNNRFLAERTGGTYSTLKVQPAELEDSGVYFCASSKREGLAVETQYFGPGTRLLVL.